This TCR beta chain was sequenced in a study of blood T cell repertoires in COVID-19. Across the study: The United States, Italy and Spain supplied acute and convalescent COVID-19 samples.

V shed 3 bases and J shed 3 bases, with 12 bases lying between them. The germline gives CDR1 KGHSH, CDR2 LQKENI. There are 15 residues in the CDR3. Seattle's enrolled individuals joined amid active infection and were then monitored longitudinally. In the study's own analysis: Estimation of nucleated cell counts was performed using reference gene primer amplification. Measured with immunoSEQ multiplex PCR; TCRdb has only the in-frame clones, and not every one. V and J calls and clone size are given by that table; D and trimming were obtained from the DNA. The data show 300,000 to 350,000 clones, with about nine tenths seen just once and about 7% held by the top ten.

This clonotype was obtained from a woman aged 70-85 years with COVID-19, enrolled during active disease. This chain connects TRBV18 to TRBJ2-4, with D unresolved. The sequencing input was peripheral blood. CDR3: CASSPLSVGKNIQYF. The CDR3 DNA reads as TGTGCCAGCTCACCCCTAAGCGTGGGCAAAAACATTCAGTACTTC. Based on the CDR3 plus reference TRBV18 and TRBJ2-4, the full variable domain is NAGVMQNPRHLVRRRGQEARLRCSPMKGHSHVYWYRQLPEEGLKFMVYLQKENIIDESGMPKERFSAEFPKEGPSILRIQQVVRGDSAAYFCASSPLSVGKNIQYFGAGTRLSVL.